Below are 31 T cell receptor beta chains sequenced from a single sample in a study of T cell changes during pregnancy in multiple sclerosis. Clones were sequenced by immunoSEQ multiplex PCR, and TCRdb holds only the in-frame ones, with some missing. Among 37,000 or so clones, approximately 90% were seen once, and the ten largest hold about 0.51%. Sequences were derived from CD4+ T cells from peripheral blood mononuclear cells, sampled in the first trimester of pregnancy. The receptors originated from a female donor with multiple sclerosis, enrolled in a pregnancy study.

This chain links TRBV21-1 with TRBJ1-1; the table's D call, TRBD1, has no DNA check behind it. TRBV21-1 is recorded as a pseudogene. The CDR3 loop spans 16 amino acids. This CDR3 reads CASSKESHRGLTEAFF. The CDR3 coding sequence is TGTGCCAGCAGCAAGGAATCACACAGGGGGCTGACTGAAGCTTTCTTT.

The chain has TRBV7-2 and TRBJ1-5; tentative D call: TRBD1 (6 bases). The V and J ends lost 3 bases and 9 bases respectively, with 15 bases between them. The germline CDR1 and CDR2 sequences are SGHTA and FQGNSA. The CDR3 totals 14 residues. CDR3 sequence (DNA): TGTGCCAGCAGCTTCGCCCGGCAAGGGGGGCCCCAGCATTTT. Its translation: CASSFARQGGPQHF. Using reference TRBV7-2 and TRBJ1-5 for the parts outside the CDR3, the full variable domain is GAGVSQSPSNKVTEKGKDVELRCDPISGHTALYWYRQSLGQGLEFLIYFQGNSAPDKSGLPSDRFSAERTGGSVSTLTIQRTQQEDSAVYLCASSFARQGGPQHFGDGTRLSIL.

The gene calls are TRBV6-1 and TRBJ2-7; 8 positions agree with TRBD2. After removal of 7 bases from V and 7 bases from J, the junction contained 6 bases not matched to a gene. CDR3 size: 12 residues. Germline values: CDR1 MNHNS, CDR2 SASEGT. Written as DNA, the CDR3 is TGTGCCAGCAACGGGGGGGGGTGGGAGCAGTACTTC. Translating it yields CASNGGGWEQYF.

This clone has only a few counts. The V and J genes are TRBV29-1 and TRBJ1-2, with D perhaps TRBD1 (6 bases). Germline values: CDR1 SQVTM, CDR2 ANQGSEA. This CDR3 spans 11 amino acids. V dropped 6 bases and J dropped 7 bases, with 12 bases sitting between them. In DNA form, the CDR3 reads TGCAGCGTAGGGGGGGATAGTGGCTACACCTTC. This sequence encodes CSVGGDSGYTF.

In its sample, this clone was seen a few times. This chain connects TRBV11-2 to TRBJ1-1; D unresolved. The germline V gene encodes CDR1 SGHAT and CDR2 FQNNGV. The germline V and J ends were trimmed by 6 bases and 13 bases, with 24 bases remaining between them. The CDR3 is 14 residues long. The CDR3 DNA reads as TGTGCCAGCAGTTTAAAGGGAACTAGTGACTGGGGTTTCTTT. As protein: CASSLKGTSDWGFF.

This clone was counted between two and nine times. Here the CDR3 DNA reads TGTGCCAGCAGCCTGACAGGGGAGACTGAAGCTTTCTTT. Protein product: CASSLTGETEAFF. V usage is TRBV7-7 and J usage is TRBJ1-1; TRBD1 agrees at 8 bases. CDR3 length equals 13 residues. Germline V gene sequence: CDR1 SSHAT, CDR2 FNYEAQ (reference sequence). Trimming removed 5 bases from V and 5 bases from J; junction bases left unmatched: 4.

The V and J genes are TRBV27 and TRBJ1-1; D is perhaps TRBD1 (6 bases). The CDR3 is 13 amino acids. V lost 6 bases and J 3 bases, leaving 11 bases between the germline ends. Germline CDR1 is MNHEY and CDR2 is SMNVEV (reference sequence). CDR3 protein: CASRKTGYTEAFF. In DNA form, the CDR3 reads TGTGCCAGCAGGAAAACAGGGTACACTGAAGCTTTCTTT.

This chain joins TRBV5-4 and TRBJ1-2; D ambiguous. Germline V gene data show CDR1 as SGHNT and CDR2 as YYREEE (reference sequence). V was shortened by 4 bases and J by 1 base, with 20 bases between the two germline ends. The CDR3 sequence is 17 residues long. In nucleotides, the CDR3 is TGTGCCAGCAGCAATTCTGGTCGGCGAGGTTTTAACTATGGCTACACCTTC. Residues: CASSNSGRRGFNYGYTF.

The chain couples TRBV5-1 to TRBJ2-1, with 9 nucleotides matching TRBD2. The CDR3 covers 14 residues. CDR1 and CDR2 (germline): SGHRS, YFSETQ. Trimming at V came to 3 bases and at J to 3 bases, leaving 1 base not matched to a gene. The DNA of the CDR3 is TGCGCCAGCAGCTCTAGCGGGGACTACAATGAGCAGTTCTTC. This sequence encodes CASSSSGDYNEQFF. The full variable domain, completed using reference TRBV5-1 and TRBJ2-1, is KAGVTQTPRYLIKTRGQQVTLSCSPISGHRSVSWYQQTPGQGLQFLFEYFSETQRNKGNFPGRFSGRQFSNSRSEMNVSTLELGDSALYLCASSSSGDYNEQFFGPGTRLTVL.

This rearrangement joins TRBV30 to TRBJ1-1; TRBD1 aligns across 7 bases. The CDR3 length is 12 residues. From germline, CDR1 is GTSNPN and CDR2 SVGIG (reference sequence). J lost 7 bases, V lost 3 bases, and 5 bases had no gene match. CDR3 coding DNA: TGTGCCTGGAGGCTGTCAGGGGGTGAAGCTTTCTTT. Amino acid sequence: CAWRLSGGEAFF.

The rearrangement links TRBV30 to TRBJ1-2, with 9 bases aligning to TRBD1. The CDR3 is 13 amino acids. V lost 0 bases to trimming and J lost 7 bases; unmatched junction nucleotides: 3. In germline, CDR1 is GTSNPN, CDR2 SVGIG (reference sequence). CDR3 DNA sequence: TGTGCCTGGAGTGTAGAGACAGGGGGTGGCTACACCTTC. Protein product: CAWSVETGGGYTF. Drawing the rest from reference TRBV30 and TRBJ1-2, the complete variable domain is SQTIHQWPATLVQPVGSPLSLECTVEGTSNPNLYWYRQAAGRGLQLLFYSVGIGQISSEVPQNLSASRPQDRQFILSSKKLLLSDSGFYLCAWSVETGGGYTFGSGTRLTVV.

The chain has TRBV4-2 and TRBJ1-1; D not certain. The V gene's germline CDR1 is LGHNA and CDR2 YNFKEQ. There are 13 residues in the CDR3. Trimming cost V 1 base and J 8 bases, with 11 bases left between them. The CDR3 sequence is CASSQVIQNEAFF. CDR3 nucleotides: TGTGCCAGCAGCCAAGTTATCCAGAACGAAGCTTTCTTT.

The chain links TRBV6-5 to TRBJ2-7; the match to TRBD1 covers 10 bases. Germline assignment: CDR1 MNHEY and CDR2 SVGAGI. The CDR3 spans 14 residues. After removal of 6 bases from V and 2 bases from J, the junction contained 4 bases not matched to a gene. Here the CDR3 reads CASSRDRGAYEQYF. CDR3 DNA sequence: TGTGCCAGCAGCCGGGACAGGGGAGCCTACGAGCAGTACTTC.

V usage is TRBV5-1 and J usage is TRBJ2-2; TRBD2 matches at 8 bases. Germline V lookup: CDR1 SGHRS, CDR2 YFSETQ. CDR3 length: 16 residues. J lost 1 base, V lost 4 bases, and 6 bases had no gene match. The CDR3 sequence: CASSAQLAGNTGELFF. The CDR3, as DNA: TGCGCCAGCAGCGCGCAGCTAGCGGGGAACACCGGGGAGCTGTTTTTT.

The chain carries TRBV4-2 and TRBJ2-7, with 7 bases matching TRBD1. CDR3 size: 14 residues. Germline CDR1 reads LGHNA; CDR2 reads YNFKEQ. V dropped 3 bases and J dropped 2; count of bases not matched to a gene: 4. Here the CDR3 reads CASSQTGRTYEQYF. CDR3 DNA sequence: TGTGCCAGCAGCCAGACAGGGCGGACCTACGAGCAGTACTTC.

This chain connects TRBV7-9 to TRBJ2-2; 10 nucleotides match TRBD2. There are 17 residues in the CDR3. Germline V gene sequence: CDR1 SEHNR, CDR2 FQNEAQ (reference sequence). V shed 5 bases, J shed 5 bases, and the junction held 11 bases outside the gene matches. The CDR3 region is CASSHPGGLAVTGELFF. DNA of the CDR3: TGTGCCAGCAGCCATCCCGGAGGACTAGCGGTTACCGGGGAGCTGTTTTTT.

The chain uses TRBV19 and TRBJ1-5, with D perhaps matching TRBD1 (5 bases). Germline V CDR1 and CDR2: LNHDA, SQIVND (reference sequence). Trimming stripped 5 bases from V and 3 bases from J, with 11 bases between. The CDR3 contains 14 residues. The CDR3 protein is CASSGQGDNQPQHF. CDR3 sequence (DNA): TGTGCCAGTAGTGGGCAGGGTGACAATCAGCCCCAGCATTTT.

V is TRBV15 and J is TRBJ2-1; TRBD2 agrees at 10 bases. J was trimmed by 11 bases and V by 0 bases; bases with no gene match: 7. CDR3 length: 15 residues. CDR1 and CDR2 (germline): LNHNV, YYDKDF (reference sequence). CDR3 protein: CATSRDPAGGPQQFF. The CDR3 DNA reads TGTGCCACCAGCAGAGATCCAGCGGGAGGGCCACAGCAGTTCTTC.

J is TRBJ1-5 and V is TRBV5-1; TRBD1 matches 7 bases. Losses at the gene ends were 2 bases for V and 5 bases for J; bases not matched to a gene: 1. The germline V gene encodes CDR1 SGHRS and CDR2 YFSETQ. CDR3 length equals 13 residues. In nucleotides, the CDR3 is TGCGCCAGCAGCTTCCAGGGGGATCAGCCCCAGCATTTT. Protein sequence: CASSFQGDQPQHF.

V usage is TRBV5-4 and J usage is TRBJ2-5; 11 bases map to TRBD2. J gave up 5 bases and V 2 bases, and 5 bases lay outside the gene matches. CDR1 is SGHNT, CDR2 YYREEE, per germline (reference sequence). This CDR3 is built from 15 residues. CDR3 sequence reads: CASSFSGGAGETQYF. CDR3 in DNA: TGTGCCAGCAGCTTTAGCGGGGGGGCCGGGGAGACCCAGTACTTC.

The chain recombines TRBV5-1 with TRBJ2-3, with TRBD1 as a possible D gene (5 bases). The CDR3 is made up of 14 amino acids. From germline, CDR1 is SGHRS and CDR2 YFSETQ. Trimming took off 0 bases at V and 2 bases at J, with 7 bases between the two ends. The DNA for the CDR3 is TGCGCCAGCAGCTTGGGGGGCTACACAGATACGCAGTATTTT. This encodes CASSLGGYTDTQYF.

This clone was seen just once. The chain is built from TRBV10-3 and TRBJ1-2, with TRBD1 matching 7 bases. The J segment lost 8 bases and the V segment lost 2 bases, leaving 11 bases of the junction unmatched. CDR1 ENHRY and CDR2 SYGVKD come from the germline V gene. The CDR3 has 15 residues. The chain's CDR3 is CAISEGVTGPRGYTF. The CDR3 nucleotides read TGTGCCATCAGTGAGGGAGTGACAGGGCCTAGGGGCTACACCTTC.

V usage is TRBV7-3 and J usage is TRBJ2-6; TRBD1 might be the D (5 bases). V lost 1 base and J lost 1, with 11 bases in between. CDR1 and CDR2 (germline): SGHTA, FQGTGA. CDR3 length: 17 amino acids. The DNA of the CDR3 is TGTGCCAGCAGCTTAAGCAGGGATTTTTCTGGGGCCAACGTCCTGACTTTC. Translating it yields CASSLSRDFSGANVLTF.

The chain employs TRBV11-3 and TRBJ2-1, with a weak D call TRBD2 (5 bases). Trimming shortened V by 5 bases and J by 0 bases, and 11 bases separated the two germline ends. The germline V gene encodes CDR1 SGHNT and CDR2 YENEEA. There are 15 residues in the CDR3. CDR3 bases: TGTGCCAGCAGCCATGAGGGTAGCTCCTACAATGAGCAGTTCTTC. It encodes CASSHEGSSYNEQFF.

In this sample, this clone turned up once. The chain links TRBV18 to TRBJ2-1; possibly TRBD2 for D (5 bases). V was shortened by 4 bases and J by 10 bases, with 11 bases between the two germline ends. CDR1 is KGHSH and CDR2 is LQKENI in the germline V gene. The CDR3 loop spans 12 amino acids. The CDR3 region has the DNA TGTGCCAGCTCACTCATCAGAGGGGAGCAGTTCTTC. This codes for CASSLIRGEQFF.

This sequence joins TRBV4-3 and TRBJ2-7; TRBD1 matches at 9 bases. V shed 4 bases, J shed 6 bases, and the junction held 10 bases outside the gene matches. The CDR3 length is 15 residues. The V gene's germline CDR1 is LGHNA and CDR2 YSLEER. As DNA, the CDR3 is TGCGCCAGCAGCCGGACCCAACAGGGGGCCGGCGAGCAGTACTTC. Protein product: CASSRTQQGAGEQYF.

This clone was seen once. V usage is TRBV6-1 and J usage is TRBJ1-3, with D perhaps TRBD1 (5 bases). The V and J ends lost 2 bases and 2 bases respectively, with 7 bases between them. CDR3 length: 14 amino acids. Germline-derived CDR1 and CDR2 are MNHNS and SASEGT. The CDR3 protein is CASSEMTAGNTIYF. CDR3 coding DNA: TGTGCCAGCAGTGAAATGACAGCTGGAAACACCATATATTTT.

The genes are TRBV5-1 and TRBJ1-4; 11 bases are a match to TRBD1. CDR3 length: 17 residues. V gave up 3 bases and J gave up 8 bases; unmatched junction bases: 12. Germline CDR1 reads SGHRS; CDR2 reads YFSETQ. The CDR3: CASSWIYPGQGGEKLFF. Here the CDR3 DNA reads TGCGCCAGCAGCTGGATCTACCCGGGACAGGGGGGCGAAAAACTGTTTTTT.

V and J are TRBV11-2 and TRBJ1-1, with TRBD1 as a possible D gene (5 bases). The CDR3 covers 14 residues. V dropped 5 bases and J dropped 6 bases, with 16 bases sitting between them. CDR1 and CDR2 (germline): SGHAT, FQNNGV. CDR3 nucleotide sequence: TGTGCCAGCAGCCCGCTGGGGGGAAGTGCTGAAGCTTTCTTT. Translation: CASSPLGGSAEAFF. The whole variable domain, remainder taken from reference TRBV11-2 and TRBJ1-1, is EAGVAQSPRYKIIEKRQSVAFWCNPISGHATLYWYQQILGQGPKLLIQFQNNGVVDDSQLPKDRFSAERLKGVDSTLKIQPAKLEDSAVYLCASSPLGGSAEAFFGQGTRLTVV.

V and J are TRBV7-9 and TRBJ2-2, with D perhaps matching TRBD1 (6 bases). Germline values: CDR1 SEHNR, CDR2 FQNEAQ (reference sequence). Trimming cost V 11 bases and J 4 bases, with 14 bases left between them. This CDR3 region has 13 residues. The CDR3 DNA follows: TGTGCCCCAGGGCAGGGGAGCACCGGGGAGCTGTTTTTT. Translated: CAPGQGSTGELFF. The full variable domain, in which reference TRBV7-9 and TRBJ2-2 provide the parts outside the CDR3, is DTGVSQNPRHKITKRGQNVTFRCDPISEHNRLYWYRQTLGQGPEFLTYFQNEAQLEKSRLLSDRFSAERPKGSFSTLEIQRTEQGDSAMYLCAPGQGSTGELFFGEGSRLTVL.

This clone appeared a single time. The chain has TRBV4-3 and TRBJ2-2; TRBD2 agrees at 7 bases. V was pared by 2 bases and J by 1 base, with 7 bases of the junction left unmatched. This CDR3 contains 17 residues. Germline CDR1 and CDR2: LGHNA and YSLEER. The chain's CDR3 is CASSQKTQRGNTGELFF. CDR3 nucleotides: TGCGCCAGCAGCCAAAAAACCCAGCGGGGGAACACCGGGGAGCTGTTTTTT.